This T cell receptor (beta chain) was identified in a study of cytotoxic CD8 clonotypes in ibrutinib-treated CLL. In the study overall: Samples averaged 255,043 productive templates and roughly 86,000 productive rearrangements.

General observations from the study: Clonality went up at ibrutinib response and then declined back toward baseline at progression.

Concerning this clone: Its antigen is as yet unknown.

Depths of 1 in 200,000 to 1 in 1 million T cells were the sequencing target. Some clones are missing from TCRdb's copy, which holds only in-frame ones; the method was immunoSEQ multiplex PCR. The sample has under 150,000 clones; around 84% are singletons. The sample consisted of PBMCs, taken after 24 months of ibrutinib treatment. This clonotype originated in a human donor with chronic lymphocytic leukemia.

CDR3 protein: CASSFGGGGISEAFF. CDR3 sequence (DNA): TGCGCCAGCAGCTTCGGCGGAGGGGGCATCAGTGAAGCTTTCTTT. This chain connects TRBV5-1 to TRBJ1-1; 7 nucleotides align to TRBD1. The CDR3 runs to 15 residues. V shed 2 bases and J 7 bases; nucleotides not matched to a gene: 11. The germline gives CDR1 SGHRS, CDR2 YFSETQ.